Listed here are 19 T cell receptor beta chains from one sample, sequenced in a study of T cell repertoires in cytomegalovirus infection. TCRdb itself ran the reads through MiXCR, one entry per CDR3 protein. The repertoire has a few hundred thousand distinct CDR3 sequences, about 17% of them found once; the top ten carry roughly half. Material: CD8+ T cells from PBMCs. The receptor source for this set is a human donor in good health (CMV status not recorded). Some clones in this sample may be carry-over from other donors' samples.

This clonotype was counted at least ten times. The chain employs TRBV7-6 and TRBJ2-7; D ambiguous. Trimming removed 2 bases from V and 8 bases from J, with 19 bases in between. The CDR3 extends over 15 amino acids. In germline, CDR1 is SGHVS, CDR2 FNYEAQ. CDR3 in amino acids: CASSLTGWQFFKQYF. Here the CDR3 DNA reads TGTGCCAGCAGCTTAACGGGTTGGCAGTTTTTCAAGCAGTACTTC.

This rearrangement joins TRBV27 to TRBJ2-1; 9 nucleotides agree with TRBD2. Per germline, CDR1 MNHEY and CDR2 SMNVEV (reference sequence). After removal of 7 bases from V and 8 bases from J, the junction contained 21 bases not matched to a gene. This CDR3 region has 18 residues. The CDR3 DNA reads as TGTGCCAGCAAAAAGTGGCCTGACGGGCGGGGGGGCCGGGATGAGCAGTTCTTC. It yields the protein CASKKWPDGRGGRDEQFF.

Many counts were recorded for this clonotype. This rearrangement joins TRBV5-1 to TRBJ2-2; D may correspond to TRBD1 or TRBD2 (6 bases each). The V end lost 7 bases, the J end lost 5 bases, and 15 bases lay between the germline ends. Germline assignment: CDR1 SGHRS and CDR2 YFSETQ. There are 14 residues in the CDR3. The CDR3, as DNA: TGCGCCAGCTATCCGGGGGCCGAGACCGGGGAGCTGTTTTTT. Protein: CASYPGAETGELFF.

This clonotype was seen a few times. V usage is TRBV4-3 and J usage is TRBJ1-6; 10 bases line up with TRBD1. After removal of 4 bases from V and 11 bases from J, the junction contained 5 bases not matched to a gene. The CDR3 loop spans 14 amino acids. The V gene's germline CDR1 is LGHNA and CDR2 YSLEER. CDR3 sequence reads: CASSPGTGDPPLHF. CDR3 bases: TGCGCCAGCAGCCCTGGGACAGGGGATCCACCCCTCCACTTT.

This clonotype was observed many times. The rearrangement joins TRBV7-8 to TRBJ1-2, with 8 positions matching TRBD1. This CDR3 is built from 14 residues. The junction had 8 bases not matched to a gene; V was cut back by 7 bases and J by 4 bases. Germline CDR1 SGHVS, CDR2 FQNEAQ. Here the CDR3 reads CASKPTGASYGYTF. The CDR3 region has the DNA TGTGCCAGCAAACCGACAGGGGCAAGCTATGGCTACACCTTC.

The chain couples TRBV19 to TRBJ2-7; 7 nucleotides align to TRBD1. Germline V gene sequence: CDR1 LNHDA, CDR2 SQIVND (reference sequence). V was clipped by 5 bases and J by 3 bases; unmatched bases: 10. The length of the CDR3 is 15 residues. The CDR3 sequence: CASSLKDRSGYEQYF. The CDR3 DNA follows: TGTGCCAGTAGTCTCAAGGACAGGAGCGGCTACGAGCAGTACTTC.

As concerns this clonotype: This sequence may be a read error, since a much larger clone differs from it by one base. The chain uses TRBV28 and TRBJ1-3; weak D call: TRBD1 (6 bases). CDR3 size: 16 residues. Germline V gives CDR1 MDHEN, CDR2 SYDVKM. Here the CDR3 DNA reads TGTGCCGGCAGTTCGACGGGACACGGCTCTGGAAACACCATATATTTT. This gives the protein CAGSSTGHGSGNTIYF. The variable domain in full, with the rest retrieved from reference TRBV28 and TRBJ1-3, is DVKVTQSSRYLVKRTGEKVFLECVQDMDHENMFWYRQDPGLGLRLIYFSYDVKMKEKGDIPEGYSVSREKKERFSLILESASTNQTSMYLCAGSSTGHGSGNTIYFGEGSWLTVV.

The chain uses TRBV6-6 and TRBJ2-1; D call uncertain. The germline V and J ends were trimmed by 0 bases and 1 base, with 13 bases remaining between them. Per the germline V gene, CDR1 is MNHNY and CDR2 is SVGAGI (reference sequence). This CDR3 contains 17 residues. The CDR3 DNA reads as TGTGCCAGCAGTTACTCGAGTGCTGGAGAATCCTACAATGAGCAGTTCTTC. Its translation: CASSYSSAGESYNEQFF.

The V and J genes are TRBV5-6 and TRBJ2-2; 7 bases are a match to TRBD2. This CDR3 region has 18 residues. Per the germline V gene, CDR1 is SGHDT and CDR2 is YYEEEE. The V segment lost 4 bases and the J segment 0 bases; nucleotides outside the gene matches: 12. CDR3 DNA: TGTGCCAGCAGCCCGGTGGGGGGGAGCGGTGCGAACACCGGGGAGCTGTTTTTT. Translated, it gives CASSPVGGSGANTGELFF. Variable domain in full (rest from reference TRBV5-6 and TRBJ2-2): DAGVTQSPTHLIKTRGQQVTLRCSPKSGHDTVSWYQQALGQGPQFIFQYYEEEERQRGNFPDRFSGHQFPNYSSELNVNALLLGDSALYLCASSPVGGSGANTGELFFGEGSRLTVL.

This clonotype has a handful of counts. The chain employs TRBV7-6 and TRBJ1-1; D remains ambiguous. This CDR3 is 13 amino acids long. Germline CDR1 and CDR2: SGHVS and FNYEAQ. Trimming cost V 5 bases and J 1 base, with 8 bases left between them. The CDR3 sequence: CASSPLRNTEAFF. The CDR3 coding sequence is TGTGCCAGCAGCCCCCTGAGGAACACTGAAGCTTTCTTT.

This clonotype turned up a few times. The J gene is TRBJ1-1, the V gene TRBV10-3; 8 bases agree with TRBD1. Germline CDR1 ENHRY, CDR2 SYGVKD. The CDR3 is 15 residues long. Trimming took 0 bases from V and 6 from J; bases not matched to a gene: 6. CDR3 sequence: CAISESETGEAEAFF. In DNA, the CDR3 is TGTGCCATCAGTGAGTCTGAGACAGGGGAGGCTGAAGCTTTCTTT.

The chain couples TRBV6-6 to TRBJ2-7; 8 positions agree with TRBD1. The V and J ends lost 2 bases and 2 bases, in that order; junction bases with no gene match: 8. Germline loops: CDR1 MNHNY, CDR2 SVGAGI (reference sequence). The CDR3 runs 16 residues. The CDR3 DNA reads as TGTGCCAGCAGTTACCCGGGGACAGGTATTACCTACGAGCAGTACTTC. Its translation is CASSYPGTGITYEQYF.

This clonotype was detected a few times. Here the CDR3 DNA reads TGCAGTGCTAGAGCCTCAGGGGGGGGATCCTACGAGCAGTACTTC. Translated: CSARASGGGSYEQYF. The chain is built from TRBV20-1 and TRBJ2-7; D may be TRBD1 or TRBD2 (7 bases each). V lost 1 base to trimming and J lost 1 base, with 14 bases between them. Germline CDR1 and CDR2: DFQATT and SNEGSKA (reference sequence). CDR3 length: 15 amino acids.

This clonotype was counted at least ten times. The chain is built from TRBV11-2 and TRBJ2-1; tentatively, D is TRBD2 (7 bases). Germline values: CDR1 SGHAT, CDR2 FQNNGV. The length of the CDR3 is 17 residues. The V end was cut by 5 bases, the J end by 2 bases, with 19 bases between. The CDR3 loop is CASSPGAGGHAYNEQFF. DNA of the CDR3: TGTGCCAGCAGCCCCGGGGCCGGGGGGCACGCCTACAATGAGCAGTTCTTC. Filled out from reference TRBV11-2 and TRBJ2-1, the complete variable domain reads EAGVAQSPRYKIIEKRQSVAFWCNPISGHATLYWYQQILGQGPKLLIQFQNNGVVDDSQLPKDRFSAERLKGVDSTLKIQPAKLEDSAVYLCASSPGAGGHAYNEQFFGPGTRLTVL.

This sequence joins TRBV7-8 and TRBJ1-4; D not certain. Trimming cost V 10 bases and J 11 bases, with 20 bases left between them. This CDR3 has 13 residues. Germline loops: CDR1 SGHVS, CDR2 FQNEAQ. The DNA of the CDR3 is TGTGCCACCAAGATGGACCCCCACGCGAAACTGTTTTTT. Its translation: CATKMDPHAKLFF.

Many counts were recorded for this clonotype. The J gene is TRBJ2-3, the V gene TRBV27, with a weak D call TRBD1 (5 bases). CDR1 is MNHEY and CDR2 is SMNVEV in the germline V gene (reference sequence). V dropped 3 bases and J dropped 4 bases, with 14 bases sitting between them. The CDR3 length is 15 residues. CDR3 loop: CASSLTGASADTQYF. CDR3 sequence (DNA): TGTGCCAGCAGTTTGACTGGGGCCAGTGCAGATACGCAGTATTTT.

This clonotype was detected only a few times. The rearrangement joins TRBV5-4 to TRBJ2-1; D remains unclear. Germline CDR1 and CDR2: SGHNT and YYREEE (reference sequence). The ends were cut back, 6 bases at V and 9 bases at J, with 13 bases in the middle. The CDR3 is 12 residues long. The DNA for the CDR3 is TGTGCCAGCATCGTCCCTGGTGGTGAGCAGTTCTTC. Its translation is CASIVPGGEQFF. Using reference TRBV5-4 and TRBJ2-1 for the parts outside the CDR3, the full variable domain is ETGVTQSPTHLIKTRGQQVTLRCSSQSGHNTVSWYQQALGQGPQFIFQYYREEENGRGNFPPRFSGLQFPNYSSELNVNALELDDSALYLCASIVPGGEQFFGPGTRLTVL.

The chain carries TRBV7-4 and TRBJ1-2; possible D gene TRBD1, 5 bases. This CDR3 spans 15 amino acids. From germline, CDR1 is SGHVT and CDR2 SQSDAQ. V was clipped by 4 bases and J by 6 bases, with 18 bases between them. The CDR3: CASSYDPRGNHGYTF. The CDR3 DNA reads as TGTGCCAGCAGCTATGACCCACGGGGGAACCATGGCTACACCTTC.

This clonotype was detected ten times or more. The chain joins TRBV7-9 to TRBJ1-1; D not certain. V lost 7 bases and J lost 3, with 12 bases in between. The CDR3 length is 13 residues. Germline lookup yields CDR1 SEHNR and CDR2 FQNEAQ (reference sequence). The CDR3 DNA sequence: TGTGCCAGCAACACAGTAGGTGACACTGAAGCTTTCTTT. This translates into CASNTVGDTEAFF.